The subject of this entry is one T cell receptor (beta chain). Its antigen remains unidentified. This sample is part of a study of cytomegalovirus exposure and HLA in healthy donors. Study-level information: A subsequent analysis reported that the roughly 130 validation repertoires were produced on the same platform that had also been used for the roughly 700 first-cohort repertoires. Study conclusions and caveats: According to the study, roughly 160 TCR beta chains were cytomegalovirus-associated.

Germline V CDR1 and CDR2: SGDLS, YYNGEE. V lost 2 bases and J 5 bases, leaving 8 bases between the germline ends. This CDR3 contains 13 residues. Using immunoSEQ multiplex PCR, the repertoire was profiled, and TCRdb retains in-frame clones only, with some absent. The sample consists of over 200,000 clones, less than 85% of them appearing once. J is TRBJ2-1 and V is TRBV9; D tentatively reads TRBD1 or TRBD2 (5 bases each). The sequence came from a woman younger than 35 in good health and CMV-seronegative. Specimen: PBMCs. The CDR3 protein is CASSVRGDNEQFF. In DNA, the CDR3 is TGTGCCAGCAGCGTGAGGGGAGACAATGAGCAGTTCTTC.